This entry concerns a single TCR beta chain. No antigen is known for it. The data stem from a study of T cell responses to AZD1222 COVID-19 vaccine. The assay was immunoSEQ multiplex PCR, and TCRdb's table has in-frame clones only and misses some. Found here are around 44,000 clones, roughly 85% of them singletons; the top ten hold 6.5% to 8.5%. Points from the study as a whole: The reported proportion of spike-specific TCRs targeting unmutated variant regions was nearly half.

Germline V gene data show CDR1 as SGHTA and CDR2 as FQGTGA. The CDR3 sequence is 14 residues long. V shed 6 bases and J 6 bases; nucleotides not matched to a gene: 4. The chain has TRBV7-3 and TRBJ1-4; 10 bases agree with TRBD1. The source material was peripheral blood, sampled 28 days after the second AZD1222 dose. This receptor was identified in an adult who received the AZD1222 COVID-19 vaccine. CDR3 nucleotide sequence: TGTGCCAGCAGTCGACAGGGGGCAGATGAAAAACTGTTTTTT. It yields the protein CASSRQGADEKLFF.